This T cell receptor (beta chain) was sequenced during a study of OX40 agonist ivuxolimab in advanced cancers. Whole-study context: Patients took ivuxolimab, an agonistic anti-OX40 (CD134) antibody. Partial responses were achieved by three patients, of whom one had hepatocellular carcinoma and two had cutaneous melanoma.

Generated by immunoSEQ multiplex PCR, the TCRdb table keeps only in-frame clones and is missing some. The table records fewer than 65,000 clones, about 87% of them present only once. Systemic immunosuppression or a history of autoimmune disease excluded patients. CDR1 and CDR2 from the germline V gene are MNHEY and SVGAGI. The CDR3 totals 12 residues. The V and J ends lost 6 bases and 8 bases respectively, with 11 bases between them. The sequencing here drew on CD4+ or CD8+ T cells sorted from blood, taken in a trial of the OX40 agonist ivuxolimab. The sequence was collected from an adult with an advanced solid tumor such as melanoma, head and neck, liver or kidney cancer. The chain links TRBV6-5 to TRBJ2-1, with no clear D. The CDR3 nucleotides read TGTGCCAGCAGCACGACCAAGCATGAGCAGTTCTTC. Translating gives CASSTTKHEQFF.